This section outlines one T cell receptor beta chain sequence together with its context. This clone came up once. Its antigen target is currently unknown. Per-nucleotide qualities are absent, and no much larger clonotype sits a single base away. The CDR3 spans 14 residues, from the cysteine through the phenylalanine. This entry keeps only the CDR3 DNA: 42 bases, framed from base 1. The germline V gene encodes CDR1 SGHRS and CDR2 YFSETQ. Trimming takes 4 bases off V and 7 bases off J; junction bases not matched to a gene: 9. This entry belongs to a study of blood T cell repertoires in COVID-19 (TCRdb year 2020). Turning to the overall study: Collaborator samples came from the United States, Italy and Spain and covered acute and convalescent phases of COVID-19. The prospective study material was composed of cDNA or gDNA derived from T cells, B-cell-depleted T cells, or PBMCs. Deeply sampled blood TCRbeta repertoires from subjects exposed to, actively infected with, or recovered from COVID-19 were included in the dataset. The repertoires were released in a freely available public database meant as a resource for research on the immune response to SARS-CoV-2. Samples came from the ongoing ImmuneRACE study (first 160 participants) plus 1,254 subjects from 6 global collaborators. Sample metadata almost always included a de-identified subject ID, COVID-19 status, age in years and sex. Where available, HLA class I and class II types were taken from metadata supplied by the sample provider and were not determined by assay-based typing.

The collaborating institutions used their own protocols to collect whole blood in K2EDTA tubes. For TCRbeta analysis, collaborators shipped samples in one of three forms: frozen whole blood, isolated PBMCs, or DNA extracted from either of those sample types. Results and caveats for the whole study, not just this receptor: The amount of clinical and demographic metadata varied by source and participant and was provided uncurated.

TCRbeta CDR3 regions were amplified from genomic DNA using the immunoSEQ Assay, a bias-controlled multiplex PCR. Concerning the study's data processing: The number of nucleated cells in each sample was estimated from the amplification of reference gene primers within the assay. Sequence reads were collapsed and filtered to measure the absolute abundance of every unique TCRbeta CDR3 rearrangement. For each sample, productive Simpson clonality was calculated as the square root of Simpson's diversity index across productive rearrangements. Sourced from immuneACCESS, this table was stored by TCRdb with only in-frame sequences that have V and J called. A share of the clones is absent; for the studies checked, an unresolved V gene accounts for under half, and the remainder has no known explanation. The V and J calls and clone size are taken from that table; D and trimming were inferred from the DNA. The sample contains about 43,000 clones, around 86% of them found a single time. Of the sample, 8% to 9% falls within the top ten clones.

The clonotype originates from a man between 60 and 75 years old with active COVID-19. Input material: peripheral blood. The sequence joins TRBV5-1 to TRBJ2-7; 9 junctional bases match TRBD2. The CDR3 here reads CASSLAGPRDEQYF. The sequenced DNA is TGCGCCAGCAGCCTAGCGGGACCAAGGGATGAGCAGTACTTC.